This T cell receptor (beta chain) appears in the sequencing data of a study of blood T cell repertoires in COVID-19. At the level of the study: In each case, the material was cDNA or gDNA derived from T cells, B-cell-depleted T cells, or PBMCs.

As processed by the authors: Amplification of reference gene primers provided the estimated nucleated cell counts. This table comes from immunoSEQ multiplex PCR, and its TCRdb copy is limited to in-frame clones, with some not included. That table supplies the V and J calls and clone size; D and trimming were determined from the DNA. This sample has 70,000 to 90,000 clones; about 76% occur once, and the top ten carry about 24%. V was shortened by 0 bases and J by 3 bases, with 14 bases between the two germline ends. The CDR3 loop spans 17 amino acids. Germline loops: CDR1 MNHEY, CDR2 SVGEGT. This receptor was taken from a human donor in a cohort sampled during active COVID-19. The sequenced sample consisted of peripheral blood. V is TRBV6-2 or TRBV6-3 and J is TRBJ1-4; D is unresolved. The CDR3 loop reads CASSYSWRPASNEKLFF. The CDR3 DNA follows: TGTGCCAGCAGTTACTCGTGGCGGCCAGCTTCTAATGAAAAACTGTTTTTT.